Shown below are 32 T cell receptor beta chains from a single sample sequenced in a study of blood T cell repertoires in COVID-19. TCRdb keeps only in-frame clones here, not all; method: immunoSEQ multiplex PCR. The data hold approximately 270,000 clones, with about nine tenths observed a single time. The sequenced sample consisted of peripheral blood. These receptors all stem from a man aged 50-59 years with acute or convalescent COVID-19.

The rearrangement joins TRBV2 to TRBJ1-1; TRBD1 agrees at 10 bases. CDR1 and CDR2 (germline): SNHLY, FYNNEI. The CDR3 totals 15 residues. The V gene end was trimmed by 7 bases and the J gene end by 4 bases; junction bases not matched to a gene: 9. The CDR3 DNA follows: TGTGCCAGCACCGGAACCGGGACAGGGGCCACTGAAGCTTTCTTT. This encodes CASTGTGTGATEAFF.

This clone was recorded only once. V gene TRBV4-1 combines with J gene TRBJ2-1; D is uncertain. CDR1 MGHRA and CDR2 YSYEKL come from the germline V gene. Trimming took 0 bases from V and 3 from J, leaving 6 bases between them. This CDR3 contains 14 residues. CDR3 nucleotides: TGCGCCAGCAGCCAAGAGAGGAGCTACAATGAGCAGTTCTTC. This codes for CASSQERSYNEQFF.

The CDR3 nucleotides are TGCAGCGTTTCCGAGGGCGGATATGGCTACACCTTC. Translated: CSVSEGGYGYTF. V usage is TRBV29-1 and J usage is TRBJ1-2; no definite D call. Germline CDR1 reads SQVTM; CDR2 reads ANQGSEA. The CDR3 covers 12 residues. V dropped 5 bases and J dropped 5 bases, with 12 bases sitting between them.

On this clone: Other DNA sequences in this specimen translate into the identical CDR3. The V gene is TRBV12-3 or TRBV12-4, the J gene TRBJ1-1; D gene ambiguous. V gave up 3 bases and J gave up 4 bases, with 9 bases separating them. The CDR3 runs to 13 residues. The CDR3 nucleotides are TGTGCCAGCAGTTTGCAAGGAGGCACTGAAGCTTTCTTT. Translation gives CASSLQGGTEAFF.

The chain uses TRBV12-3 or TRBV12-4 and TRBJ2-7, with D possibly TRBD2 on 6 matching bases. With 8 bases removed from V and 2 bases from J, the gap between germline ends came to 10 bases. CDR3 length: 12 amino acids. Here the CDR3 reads CASARGPYEQYF. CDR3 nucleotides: TGTGCCAGCGCGCGGGGCCCCTACGAGCAGTACTTC.

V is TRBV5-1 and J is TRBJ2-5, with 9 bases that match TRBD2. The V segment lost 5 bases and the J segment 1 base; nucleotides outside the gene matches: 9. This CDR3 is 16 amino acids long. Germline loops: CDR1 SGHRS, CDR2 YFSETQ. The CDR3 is CASRRLAGPLQETQYF. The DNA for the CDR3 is TGCGCCAGCAGGCGGCTAGCGGGGCCTCTCCAAGAGACCCAGTACTTC.

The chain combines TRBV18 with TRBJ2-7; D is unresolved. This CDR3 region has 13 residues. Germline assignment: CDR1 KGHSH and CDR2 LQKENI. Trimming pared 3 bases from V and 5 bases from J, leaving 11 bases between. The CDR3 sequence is CASSPRQAHEQYF. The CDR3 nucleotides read TGTGCCAGCTCACCCAGGCAGGCCCACGAGCAGTACTTC.

The CDR3 DNA sequence: TGTGCCAGCAGTTATGACAGGGGATTGAACACTGAAGCTTTCTTT. It encodes CASSYDRGLNTEAFF. The chain recombines TRBV27 with TRBJ1-1; TRBD1 agrees at 8 bases. Germline V gives CDR1 MNHEY, CDR2 SMNVEV (reference sequence). This CDR3 has 15 amino acids. Unmatched junction bases numbered 4, after V lost 4 bases and J lost 0 bases.

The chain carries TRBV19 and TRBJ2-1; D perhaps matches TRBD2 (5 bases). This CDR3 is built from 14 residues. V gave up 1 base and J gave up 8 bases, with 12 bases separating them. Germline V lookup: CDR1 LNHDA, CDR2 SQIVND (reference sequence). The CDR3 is CASSIGEGWDEQFF. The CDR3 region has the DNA TGTGCCAGTAGTATAGGTGAGGGTTGGGATGAGCAGTTCTTC. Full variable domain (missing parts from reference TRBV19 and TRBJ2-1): DGGITQSPKYLFRKEGQNVTLSCEQNLNHDAMYWYRQDPGQGLRLIYYSQIVNDFQKGDIAEGYSVSREKKESFPLTVTSAQKNPTAFYLCASSIGEGWDEQFFGPGTRLTVL.

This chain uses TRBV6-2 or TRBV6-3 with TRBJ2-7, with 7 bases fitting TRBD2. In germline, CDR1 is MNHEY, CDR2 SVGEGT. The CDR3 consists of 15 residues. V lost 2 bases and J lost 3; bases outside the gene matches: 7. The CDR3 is CASSYGLGGSYEQYF. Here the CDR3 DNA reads TGTGCCAGCAGTTACGGGTTGGGGGGGAGCTACGAGCAGTACTTC.

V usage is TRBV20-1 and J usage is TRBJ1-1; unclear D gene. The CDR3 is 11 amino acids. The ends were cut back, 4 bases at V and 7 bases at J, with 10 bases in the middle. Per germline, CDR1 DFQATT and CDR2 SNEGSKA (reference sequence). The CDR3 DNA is TGCAGTGCTACGGAGGGCCATGAAGCTTTCTTT. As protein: CSATEGHEAFF.

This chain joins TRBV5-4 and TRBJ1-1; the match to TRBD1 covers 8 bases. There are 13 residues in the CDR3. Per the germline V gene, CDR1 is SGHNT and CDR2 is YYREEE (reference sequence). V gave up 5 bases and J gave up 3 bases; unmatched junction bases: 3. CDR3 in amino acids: CASRTGEDTEAFF. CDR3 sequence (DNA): TGTGCCAGCAGGACAGGGGAGGACACTGAAGCTTTCTTT. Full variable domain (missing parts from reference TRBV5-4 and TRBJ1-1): ETGVTQSPTHLIKTRGQQVTLRCSSQSGHNTVSWYQQALGQGPQFIFQYYREEENGRGNFPPRFSGLQFPNYSSELNVNALELDDSALYLCASRTGEDTEAFFGQGTRLTVV.

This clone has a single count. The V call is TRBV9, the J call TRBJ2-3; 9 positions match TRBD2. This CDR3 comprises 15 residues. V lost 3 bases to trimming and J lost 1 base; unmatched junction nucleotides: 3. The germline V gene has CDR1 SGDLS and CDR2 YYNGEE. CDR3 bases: TGTGCCAGCAGCGCTAGCGGGGTGGGCACAGATACGCAGTATTTT. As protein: CASSASGVGTDTQYF.

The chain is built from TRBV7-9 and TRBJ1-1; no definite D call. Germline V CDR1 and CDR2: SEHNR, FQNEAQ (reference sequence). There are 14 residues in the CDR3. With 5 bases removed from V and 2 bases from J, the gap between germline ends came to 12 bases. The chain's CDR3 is CASSLEQINTEAFF. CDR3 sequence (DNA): TGTGCCAGCAGCCTAGAACAGATAAACACTGAAGCTTTCTTT.

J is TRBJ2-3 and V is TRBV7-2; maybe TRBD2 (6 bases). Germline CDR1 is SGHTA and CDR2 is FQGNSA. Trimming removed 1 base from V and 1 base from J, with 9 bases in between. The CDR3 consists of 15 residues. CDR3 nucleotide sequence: TGTGCCAGCAGCTTAGGTCCGGGGGGCACAGATACGCAGTATTTT. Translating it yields CASSLGPGGTDTQYF.

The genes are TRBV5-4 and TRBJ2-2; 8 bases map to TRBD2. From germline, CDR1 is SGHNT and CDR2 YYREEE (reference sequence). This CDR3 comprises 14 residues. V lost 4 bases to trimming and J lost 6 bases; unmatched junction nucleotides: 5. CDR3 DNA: TGTGCCAGCAGCCCCGGGACTAGTGCCGGGGAGCTGTTTTTT. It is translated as CASSPGTSAGELFF.

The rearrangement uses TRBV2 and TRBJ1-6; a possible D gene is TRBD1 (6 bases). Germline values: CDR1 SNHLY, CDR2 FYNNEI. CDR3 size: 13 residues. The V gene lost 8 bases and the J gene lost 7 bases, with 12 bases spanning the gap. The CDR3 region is CASLRDTNSPLHF. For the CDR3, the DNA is TGTGCCAGCCTCCGGGACACCAATTCACCCCTCCACTTT.

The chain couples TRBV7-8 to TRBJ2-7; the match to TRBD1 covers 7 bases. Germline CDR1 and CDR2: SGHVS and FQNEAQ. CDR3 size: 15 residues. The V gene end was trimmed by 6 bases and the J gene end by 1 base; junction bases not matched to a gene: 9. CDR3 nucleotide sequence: TGTGCCAGCAGTCGGGCCGGGACAGTGTCCTACGAGCAGTACTTC. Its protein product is CASSRAGTVSYEQYF.

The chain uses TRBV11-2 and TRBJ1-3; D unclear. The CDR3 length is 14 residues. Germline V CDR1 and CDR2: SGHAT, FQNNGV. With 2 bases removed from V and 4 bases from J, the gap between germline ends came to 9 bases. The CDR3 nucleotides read TGTGCCAGCAGCTTAATTTCTCCCGGAAACACCATATATTTT. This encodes CASSLISPGNTIYF.

CDR3 nucleotides: TGCGCCAGCAGCTTGGAGGGGGCCCAGAGGGCAGATACGCAGTATTTT. This gives the protein CASSLEGAQRADTQYF. This chain connects TRBV5-1 to TRBJ2-3; 7 nucleotides match TRBD1. The CDR3 contains 16 residues. In germline, CDR1 is SGHRS, CDR2 YFSETQ. After removal of 0 bases from V and 4 bases from J, the junction contained 8 bases not matched to a gene.

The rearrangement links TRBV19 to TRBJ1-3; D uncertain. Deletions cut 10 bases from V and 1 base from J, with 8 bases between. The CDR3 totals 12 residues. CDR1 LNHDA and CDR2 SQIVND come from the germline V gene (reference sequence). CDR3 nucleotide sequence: TGTGCCATCGGGAGTTCTGGAAACACCATATATTTT. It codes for CAIGSSGNTIYF.

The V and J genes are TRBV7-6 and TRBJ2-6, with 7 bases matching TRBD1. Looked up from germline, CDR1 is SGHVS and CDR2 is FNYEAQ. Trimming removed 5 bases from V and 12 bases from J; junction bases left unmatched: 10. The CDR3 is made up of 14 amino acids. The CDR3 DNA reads TGTGCCAGCAGCGACAGGGACCCTAGATCCGTCCTGACTTTC. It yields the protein CASSDRDPRSVLTF.

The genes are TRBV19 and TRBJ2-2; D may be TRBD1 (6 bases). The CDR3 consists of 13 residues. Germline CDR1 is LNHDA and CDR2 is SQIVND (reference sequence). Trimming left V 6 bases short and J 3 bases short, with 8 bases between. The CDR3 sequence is CASRQGHTGELFF. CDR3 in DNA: TGTGCCAGTAGACAGGGACACACCGGGGAGCTGTTTTTT. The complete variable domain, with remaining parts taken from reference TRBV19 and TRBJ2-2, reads DGGITQSPKYLFRKEGQNVTLSCEQNLNHDAMYWYRQDPGQGLRLIYYSQIVNDFQKGDIAEGYSVSREKKESFPLTVTSAQKNPTAFYLCASRQGHTGELFFGEGSRLTVL.

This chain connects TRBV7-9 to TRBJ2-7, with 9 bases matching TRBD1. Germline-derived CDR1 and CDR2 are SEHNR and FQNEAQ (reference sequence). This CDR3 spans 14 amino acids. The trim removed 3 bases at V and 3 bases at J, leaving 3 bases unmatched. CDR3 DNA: TGTGCCAGCAGCTTCCCGGGACAGGGCTACGAGCAGTACTTC. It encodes CASSFPGQGYEQYF.

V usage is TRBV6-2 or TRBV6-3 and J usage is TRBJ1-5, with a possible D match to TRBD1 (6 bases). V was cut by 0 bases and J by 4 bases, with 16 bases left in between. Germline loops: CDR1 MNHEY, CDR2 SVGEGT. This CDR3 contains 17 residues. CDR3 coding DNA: TGTGCCAGCAGTTACTCACCATGGCAGGGGCCGAATCAGCCCCAGCATTTT. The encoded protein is CASSYSPWQGPNQPQHF.

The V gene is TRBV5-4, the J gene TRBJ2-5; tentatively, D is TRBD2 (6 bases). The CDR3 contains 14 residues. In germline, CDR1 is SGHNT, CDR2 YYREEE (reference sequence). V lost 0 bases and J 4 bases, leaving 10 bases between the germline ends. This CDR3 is CASSLAEGAETQYF. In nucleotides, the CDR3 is TGTGCCAGCAGCTTGGCGGAGGGTGCAGAGACCCAGTACTTC. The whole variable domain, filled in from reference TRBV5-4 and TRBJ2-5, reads ETGVTQSPTHLIKTRGQQVTLRCSSQSGHNTVSWYQQALGQGPQFIFQYYREEENGRGNFPPRFSGLQFPNYSSELNVNALELDDSALYLCASSLAEGAETQYFGPGTRLLVL.

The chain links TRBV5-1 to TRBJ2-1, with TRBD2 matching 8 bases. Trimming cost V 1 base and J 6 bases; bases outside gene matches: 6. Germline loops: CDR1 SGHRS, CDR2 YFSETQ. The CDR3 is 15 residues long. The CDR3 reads CASSLNQAGVNEQFF. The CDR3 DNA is TGCGCCAGCAGCTTGAATCAAGCGGGGGTCAATGAGCAGTTCTTC. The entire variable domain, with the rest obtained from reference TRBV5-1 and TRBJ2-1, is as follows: KAGVTQTPRYLIKTRGQQVTLSCSPISGHRSVSWYQQTPGQGLQFLFEYFSETQRNKGNFPGRFSGRQFSNSRSEMNVSTLELGDSALYLCASSLNQAGVNEQFFGPGTRLTVL.

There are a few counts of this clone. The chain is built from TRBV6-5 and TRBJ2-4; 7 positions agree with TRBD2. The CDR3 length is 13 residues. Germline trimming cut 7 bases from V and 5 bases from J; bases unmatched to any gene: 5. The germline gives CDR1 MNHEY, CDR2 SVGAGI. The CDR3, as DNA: TGTGCCAGCATCGGTGCGGGGGAAAACATTCAGTACTTC. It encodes CASIGAGENIQYF.

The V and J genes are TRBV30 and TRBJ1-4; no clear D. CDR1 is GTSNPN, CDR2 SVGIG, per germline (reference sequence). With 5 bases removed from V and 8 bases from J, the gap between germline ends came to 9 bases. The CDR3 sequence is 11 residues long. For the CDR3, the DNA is TGTGCCTGGGGACGAAGCGAAAAACTGTTTTTT. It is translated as CAWGRSEKLFF.

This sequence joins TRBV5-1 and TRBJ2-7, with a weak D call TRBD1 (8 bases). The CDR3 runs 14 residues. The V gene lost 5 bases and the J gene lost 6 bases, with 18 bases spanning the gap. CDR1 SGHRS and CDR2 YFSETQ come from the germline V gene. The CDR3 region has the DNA TGCGCCAGCAGATTCACAGGGGGGGTCTTCGAGCAGTACTTC. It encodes CASRFTGGVFEQYF.

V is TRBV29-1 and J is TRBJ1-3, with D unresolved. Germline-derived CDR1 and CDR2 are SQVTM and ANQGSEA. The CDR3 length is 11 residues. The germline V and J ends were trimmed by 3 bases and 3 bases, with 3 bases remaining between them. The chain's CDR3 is CSVEYGNTIYF. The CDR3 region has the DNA TGCAGCGTTGAGTATGGAAACACCATATATTTT. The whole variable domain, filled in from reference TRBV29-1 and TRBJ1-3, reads SAVISQKPSRDICQRGTSLTIQCQVDSQVTMMFWYRQQPGQSLTLIATANQGSEATYESGFVIDKFPISRPNLTFSTLTVSNMSPEDSSIYLCSVEYGNTIYFGEGSWLTVV.

CDR3 nucleotide sequence: TGTGCCAGCAGCCTGAGCGGGGGGCGAGGGCAAGAGACCCAGTACTTC. This translates into CASSLSGGRGQETQYF. The chain is built from TRBV9 and TRBJ2-5; 9 nucleotides match TRBD2. Trimming took 4 bases from V and 2 from J; bases not matched to a gene: 9. The CDR3 totals 16 residues. The germline V gene encodes CDR1 SGDLS and CDR2 YYNGEE.